The 26 T cell receptor beta chains in this list originate from one sample, sequenced in a study of shared clonotypes between healthy human individuals (dated by TCRdb to 2020 to 2021). Library prep was done by the immunoSEQ multiplex PCR assay. TCRdb's version of the immuneACCESS table is confined to in-frame rearrangements and falls short of the full clone set. An unresolved V gene accounts for under half of the shortfall where checked; the remainder is of unknown origin. This sample lists some 1,100,000 clones; around 78% were detected once. Together, the top ten hold 0.5% to 0.6% of the sample. The sequenced material came from memory CD4+ T cells from PBMCs. In light of the paper, this sample's cell subset or site label describes: CD45RA-negative fraction. The receptor source for this set is a man aged 18 to 35 in good health. Some clones in this sample may be carry-over from other donors' samples.

There are a few counts of this clone. V and J are TRBV5-1 and TRBJ1-1; possible D gene TRBD1, 6 bases. Germline loops: CDR1 SGHRS, CDR2 YFSETQ. CDR3 size: 13 residues. Trimming took 5 bases from V and 6 from J, leaving 14 bases between them. For the CDR3, the DNA is TGCGCCAGCAGTTCACAGGGTACGTCTGAAGCTTTCTTT. Protein product: CASSSQGTSEAFF. Together with reference TRBV5-1 and TRBJ1-1, the CDR3 gives the full variable domain: KAGVTQTPRYLIKTRGQQVTLSCSPISGHRSVSWYQQTPGQGLQFLFEYFSETQRNKGNFPGRFSGRQFSNSRSEMNVSTLELGDSALYLCASSSQGTSEAFFGQGTRLTVV.

The CDR3 region is CASSRSGRTHNEQFF. The CDR3 DNA sequence: TGTGCCAGCAGCCGAAGCGGGAGGACCCACAATGAGCAGTTCTTC. The V gene is TRBV9, the J gene TRBJ2-1, with TRBD2 matching over 9 bases. V dropped 4 bases and J dropped 5; count of bases not matched to a gene: 7. This CDR3 is 15 amino acids long. From germline, CDR1 is SGDLS and CDR2 YYNGEE.

This chain links TRBV7-3 with TRBJ2-7, with 7 nucleotides matching TRBD1. The CDR3 has 16 residues. V shed 3 bases and J 4 bases; nucleotides not matched to a gene: 12. Germline assignment: CDR1 SGHTA and CDR2 FQGTGA. The CDR3 DNA sequence: TGTGCCAGCAGCTTCCCCTGGCCGGGACAGAAATACGAGCAGTACTTC. The encoded protein is CASSFPWPGQKYEQYF.

The V gene is TRBV7-9, the J gene TRBJ1-1; 7 positions match TRBD1. Germline V gene data show CDR1 as SEHNR and CDR2 as FQNEAQ (reference sequence). J lost 4 bases, V lost 7 bases, and 6 bases had no gene match. The CDR3 sequence is 13 residues long. As DNA, the CDR3 is TGTGCCAGCAAAGACAGGGCGAGCACTGAAGCTTTCTTT. Protein product: CASKDRASTEAFF.

Here the CDR3 DNA reads TGTGCCAGGGGAGGGATGAACACTGAAGCTTTCTTT. Translated, it gives CARGGMNTEAFF. The rearrangement links TRBV30 to TRBJ1-1; D is possibly TRBD1 (5 bases). The germline gives CDR1 GTSNPN, CDR2 SVGIG (reference sequence). The CDR3 extends over 12 amino acids. V lost 8 bases to trimming and J lost 0 bases, with 10 bases between them.

The chain has TRBV11-2 and TRBJ1-2; D uncertain. CDR3 length equals 13 residues. V gave up 0 bases and J gave up 8 bases, with 10 bases separating them. The germline CDR1 and CDR2 sequences are SGHAT and FQNNGV. The CDR3 DNA sequence: TGTGCCAGCAGCTTAGATGAGTCGGGAGGCTACACCTTC. Amino acid sequence: CASSLDESGGYTF. The variable domain in full, completed from reference TRBV11-2 and TRBJ1-2, reads EAGVAQSPRYKIIEKRQSVAFWCNPISGHATLYWYQQILGQGPKLLIQFQNNGVVDDSQLPKDRFSAERLKGVDSTLKIQPAKLEDSAVYLCASSLDESGGYTFGSGTRLTVV.

The chain combines TRBV5-1 with TRBJ2-5; 9 nucleotides match TRBD2. The germline CDR1 and CDR2 sequences are SGHRS and YFSETQ. V shed 0 bases and J 5 bases; nucleotides not matched to a gene: 5. The CDR3 is made up of 15 amino acids. CDR3 nucleotides: TGCGCCAGCAGCTTGGGGATGACTAGCGGTGAGACCCAGTACTTC. It specifies CASSLGMTSGETQYF.

The V call is TRBV7-9, the J call TRBJ2-7; 10 positions match TRBD1. With 2 bases clipped from V and 4 bases from J, the junction kept 5 bases outside the gene matches. The length of the CDR3 is 15 residues. Germline values: CDR1 SEHNR, CDR2 FQNEAQ (reference sequence). CDR3 bases: TGTGCCAGCAGCTTATCAGCGGGACAGGGGTACGAGCAGTACTTC. Its translation is CASSLSAGQGYEQYF.

This clone was seen just once. The V gene is TRBV7-9, the J gene TRBJ2-5; D not certain. Germline V gene lookup returns CDR1 SEHNR and CDR2 FQNEAQ (reference sequence). The CDR3 is 15 amino acids. Trimming removed 4 bases from V and 0 bases from J, with 12 bases in between. The CDR3, as DNA: TGTGCCAGCAGCTCCCGATCCGGGTACCAAGAGACCCAGTACTTC. Its translation: CASSSRSGYQETQYF.

This clone showed up just a few times. The rearrangement uses TRBV29-1 and TRBJ1-2; 10 bases are a match to TRBD1. Germline V gene lookup returns CDR1 SQVTM and CDR2 ANQGSEA. The CDR3 contains 15 residues. V lost 6 bases to trimming and J lost 1 base; unmatched junction nucleotides: 8. CDR3 nucleotide sequence: TGCAGCGTCCCCTCGGGACAGGGGCGTAACTATGGCTACACCTTC. Amino acids: CSVPSGQGRNYGYTF.

The chain joins TRBV5-6 to TRBJ1-3; D unclear. Trimming removed 4 bases at V and 0 bases at J, with 5 bases between. The CDR3 is 13 residues long. CDR1 and CDR2 from the germline V gene are SGHDT and YYEEEE. CDR3 residues: CASSRSSGNTIYF. The CDR3 nucleotides are TGTGCCAGCAGCCGGAGCTCTGGAAACACCATATATTTT.

The gene calls are TRBV5-1 and TRBJ1-5, with a weak D call TRBD1 (5 bases). The germline V gene encodes CDR1 SGHRS and CDR2 YFSETQ. V was pared by 4 bases and J by 4 bases, with 21 bases between. CDR3 length: 17 residues. The CDR3 sequence is CASSPTGGRPWNQPQHF. In DNA form, the CDR3 reads TGCGCCAGCAGCCCCACGGGGGGAAGGCCCTGGAATCAGCCCCAGCATTTT. The whole variable domain, filled in from reference TRBV5-1 and TRBJ1-5, reads KAGVTQTPRYLIKTRGQQVTLSCSPISGHRSVSWYQQTPGQGLQFLFEYFSETQRNKGNFPGRFSGRQFSNSRSEMNVSTLELGDSALYLCASSPTGGRPWNQPQHFGDGTRLSIL.

The V call is TRBV15, the J call TRBJ1-3; D call uncertain. Trimming removed 5 bases at V and 0 bases at J, with 14 bases between. This CDR3 region has 16 residues. The germline V gene has CDR1 LNHNV and CDR2 YYDKDF (reference sequence). For the CDR3, the DNA is TGTGCCACCAGCGCCTCAGGAGCTTTCTCTGGAAACACCATATATTTT. Its protein product is CATSASGAFSGNTIYF.

Remarks on this clone: This same CDR3 is encoded by further DNA sequences in the sample. This chain's CDR3 is CAWNRESSAPQYF. The CDR3 DNA reads as TGTGCCTGGAACCGAGAGTCATCTGCCCCGCAGTACTTC. The genes are TRBV30 and TRBJ2-7; D is ambiguous. The CDR3 extends over 13 amino acids. The V gene's germline CDR1 is GTSNPN and CDR2 SVGIG (reference sequence). V lost 4 bases, J lost 9 bases, and 19 bases lay in between.

This clone was seen once. V gene TRBV7-2 combines with J gene TRBJ2-3, with 11 bases aligning to TRBD2. CDR3 length equals 16 residues. In germline, CDR1 is SGHTA, CDR2 FQGNSA. The V segment lost 2 bases and the J segment 4 bases; nucleotides outside the gene matches: 5. The DNA for the CDR3 is TGTGCCAGCAGCTTACGAGGACTAGCGGGCTCAGATACGCAGTATTTT. Translated, it gives CASSLRGLAGSDTQYF. Using reference TRBV7-2 and TRBJ2-3 for the parts outside the CDR3, the full variable domain is GAGVSQSPSNKVTEKGKDVELRCDPISGHTALYWYRQSLGQGLEFLIYFQGNSAPDKSGLPSDRFSAERTGGSVSTLTIQRTQQEDSAVYLCASSLRGLAGSDTQYFGPGTRLTVL.

This clone was observed once. CDR3: CASSFRGVGPGELFF. CDR3 bases: TGTGCCAGCAGTTTCCGGGGGGTCGGACCCGGGGAGCTGTTTTTT. The chain has TRBV28 and TRBJ2-2, with 7 bases aligning to TRBD2. The junction had 7 bases not matched to a gene; V was cut back by 3 bases and J by 6 bases. The V gene's germline CDR1 is MDHEN and CDR2 SYDVKM. This CDR3 region has 15 residues.

About this clone itself: A read error may be the cause here, since a much bigger clone is one base away. V gene TRBV7-8 combines with J gene TRBJ1-1; no definite D call. Germline values: CDR1 SGHVS, CDR2 FQNEAQ. This CDR3 comprises 12 residues. Between the trimmed V and J ends, which lost 1 base and 4 bases, there was a span of 4 bases. The CDR3 DNA reads as TGTGCCAGCAGCTTAGTTTTCACTGAAGCTTTCTTT. The encoded protein is CASSLVFTEAFF.

For the CDR3, the DNA is TGTGCCAGCAGCTTAGAAGGGACCTACGAGCAGTACTTC. Translating gives CASSLEGTYEQYF. The chain couples TRBV7-9 to TRBJ2-7; no clear D gene. This CDR3 has 13 amino acids. V was cut by 1 base and J by 2 bases, with 6 bases left in between. Germline assignment: CDR1 SEHNR and CDR2 FQNEAQ (reference sequence).

Here the CDR3 reads CASSLRGQNTGELFF. CDR3 in DNA: TGTGCCAGCTCACTCAGGGGCCAGAACACCGGGGAGCTGTTTTTT. This rearrangement joins TRBV18 to TRBJ2-2, with TRBD1 as a possible D gene (6 bases). Deletions cut 4 bases from V and 1 base from J, with 10 bases between. The CDR3 contains 15 residues. CDR1 is KGHSH and CDR2 is LQKENI in the germline V gene.

This clone was seen a single time. The chain combines TRBV29-1 with TRBJ1-1; D remains unclear. The CDR3 spans 12 residues. Germline V gene lookup returns CDR1 SQVTM and CDR2 ANQGSEA. The germline V and J ends were trimmed by 5 bases and 5 bases, with 12 bases remaining between them. CDR3 region: CSVSTSGTEAFF. CDR3 DNA sequence: TGCAGCGTTTCCACCTCCGGAACTGAAGCTTTCTTT.

This clone was recorded only once. The V gene is TRBV4-1, the J gene TRBJ1-5, with D maybe TRBD1 (6 bases). Germline values: CDR1 MGHRA, CDR2 YSYEKL. This CDR3 has 15 amino acids. V lost 3 bases and J 3 bases, leaving 12 bases between the germline ends. The CDR3 is CASSHPDRINQPQHF. Here the CDR3 DNA reads TGCGCCAGCAGCCACCCGGACAGAATCAATCAGCCCCAGCATTTT.

For the CDR3, the DNA is TGTGCCAGCAGTTCCCGGGGACAGGTTAGGGATACGCAGTATTTT. This sequence encodes CASSSRGQVRDTQYF. The gene calls are TRBV6-6 and TRBJ2-3, with 8 bases lining up with TRBD1. J was trimmed by 6 bases and V by 4 bases; bases with no gene match: 9. This CDR3 has 15 residues. The germline CDR1 and CDR2 sequences are MNHNY and SVGAGI (reference sequence).

This clone was recorded a few times. V is TRBV9 and J is TRBJ2-5, with D unresolved. V shed 4 bases and J shed 4 bases, with 11 bases lying between them. The CDR3 is made up of 13 amino acids. Germline V gene lookup returns CDR1 SGDLS and CDR2 YYNGEE. The CDR3 is CASSKGWGETQYF. CDR3 bases: TGTGCCAGCAGCAAGGGTTGGGGAGAGACCCAGTACTTC.

This CDR3 reads CASSSIPGLPDTGELFF. The CDR3 bases are TGCGCCAGCAGCTCTATACCGGGACTCCCAGACACCGGGGAGCTGTTTTTT. The chain joins TRBV5-1 to TRBJ2-2, with D possibly TRBD2 on 6 matching bases. V gave up 3 bases and J gave up 3 bases, with 18 bases separating them. Looked up from germline, CDR1 is SGHRS and CDR2 is YFSETQ. This CDR3 has 17 residues.

In this sample, this clone turned up once. Given a much more abundant clone one base away, this may be a read error. The sample carries other DNA sequences with the same CDR3. The rearrangement links TRBV2 to TRBJ2-5; perhaps D is TRBD1 or TRBD2 (5 bases each). This CDR3 is built from 11 residues. V lost 6 bases, J lost 3 bases, and 5 bases lay in between. Germline V gene data show CDR1 as SNHLY and CDR2 as FYNNEI. CDR3 amino acids: CASRGEETQYF. CDR3 coding DNA: TGTGCCAGCAGGGGGGAAGAGACCCAGTACTTC.

This clone was seen just once. The chain has TRBV30 and TRBJ1-5; D unclear. CDR1 is GTSNPN, CDR2 SVGIG, per germline (reference sequence). This CDR3 region has 13 residues. V was cut by 1 base and J by 6 bases, with 10 bases left in between. CDR3 amino acids: CAWSEGSGQPQHF. CDR3 coding DNA: TGTGCCTGGAGTGAAGGATCCGGTCAGCCCCAGCATTTT.